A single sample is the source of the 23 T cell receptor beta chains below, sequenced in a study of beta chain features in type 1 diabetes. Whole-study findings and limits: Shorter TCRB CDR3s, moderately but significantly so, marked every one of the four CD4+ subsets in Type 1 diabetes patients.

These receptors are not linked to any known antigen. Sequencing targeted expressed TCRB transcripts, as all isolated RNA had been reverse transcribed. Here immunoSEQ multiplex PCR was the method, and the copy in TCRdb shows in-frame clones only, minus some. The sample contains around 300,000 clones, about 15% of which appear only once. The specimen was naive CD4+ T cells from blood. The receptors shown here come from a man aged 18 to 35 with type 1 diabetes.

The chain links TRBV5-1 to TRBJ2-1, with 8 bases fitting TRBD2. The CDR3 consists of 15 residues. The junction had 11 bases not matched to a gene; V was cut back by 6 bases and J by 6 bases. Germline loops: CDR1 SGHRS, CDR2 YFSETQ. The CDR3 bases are TGCGCCAGCACTAACGGGGGGGCCCCCTTCAATGAGCAGTTCTTC. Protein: CASTNGGAPFNEQFF.

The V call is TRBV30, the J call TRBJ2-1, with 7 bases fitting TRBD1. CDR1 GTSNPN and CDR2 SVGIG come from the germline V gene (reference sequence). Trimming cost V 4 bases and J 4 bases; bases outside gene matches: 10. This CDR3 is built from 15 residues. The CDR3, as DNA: TGTGCCTGGACTCACCTCCGGGACAGTTACAATGAGCAGTTCTTC. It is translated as CAWTHLRDSYNEQFF. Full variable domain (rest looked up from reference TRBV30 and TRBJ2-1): SQTIHQWPATLVQPVGSPLSLECTVEGTSNPNLYWYRQAAGRGLQLLFYSVGIGQISSEVPQNLSASRPQDRQFILSSKKLLLSDSGFYLCAWTHLRDSYNEQFFGPGTRLTVL.

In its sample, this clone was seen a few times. The CDR3 nucleotides read TGTGCCAGCAGCCAAGGGGTCCCCACTCGAACGCAGTATTTT. Translating gives CASSQGVPTRTQYF. The chain combines TRBV7-2 with TRBJ2-3, with D maybe TRBD1 (5 bases). The V gene lost 5 bases and the J gene lost 9 bases, with 18 bases spanning the gap. This CDR3 spans 14 amino acids. Germline values: CDR1 SGHTA, CDR2 FQGNSA.

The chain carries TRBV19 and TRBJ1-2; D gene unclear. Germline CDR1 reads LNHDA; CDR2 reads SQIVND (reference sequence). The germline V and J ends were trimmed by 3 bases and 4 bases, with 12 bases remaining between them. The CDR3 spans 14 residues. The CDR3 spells CASSISATVYGYTF. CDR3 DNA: TGTGCCAGTAGTATTTCCGCCACAGTCTATGGCTACACCTTC.

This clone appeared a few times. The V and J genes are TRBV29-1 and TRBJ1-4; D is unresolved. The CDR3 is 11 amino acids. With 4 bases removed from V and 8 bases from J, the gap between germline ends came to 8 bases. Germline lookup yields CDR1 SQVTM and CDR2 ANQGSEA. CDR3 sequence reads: CSVGFREKLFF. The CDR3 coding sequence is TGCAGCGTTGGATTCCGGGAAAAACTGTTTTTT.

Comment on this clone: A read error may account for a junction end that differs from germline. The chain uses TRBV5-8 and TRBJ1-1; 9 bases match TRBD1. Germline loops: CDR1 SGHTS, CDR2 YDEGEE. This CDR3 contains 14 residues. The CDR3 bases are TGTGCCAGCAGCTTGGCGGGACAGGGATCCCCCGGACTCTTT. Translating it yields CASSLAGQGSPGLF.

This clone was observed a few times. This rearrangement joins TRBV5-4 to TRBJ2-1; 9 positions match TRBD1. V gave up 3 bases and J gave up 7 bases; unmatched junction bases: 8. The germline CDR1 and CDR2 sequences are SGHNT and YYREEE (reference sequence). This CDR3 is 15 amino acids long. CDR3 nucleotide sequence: TGTGCCAGCAGCTCCCGGGACAGGGTCAGAAATGAGCAGTTCTTC. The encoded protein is CASSSRDRVRNEQFF.

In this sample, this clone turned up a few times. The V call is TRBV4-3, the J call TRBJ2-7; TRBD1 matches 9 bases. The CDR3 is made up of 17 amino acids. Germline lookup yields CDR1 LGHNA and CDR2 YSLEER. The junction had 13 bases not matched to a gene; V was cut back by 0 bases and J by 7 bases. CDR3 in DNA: TGCGCCAGCAGCCAAGAGCCTAGGACAGGGGATAGGGGGGAGCAGTACTTC. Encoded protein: CASSQEPRTGDRGEQYF.

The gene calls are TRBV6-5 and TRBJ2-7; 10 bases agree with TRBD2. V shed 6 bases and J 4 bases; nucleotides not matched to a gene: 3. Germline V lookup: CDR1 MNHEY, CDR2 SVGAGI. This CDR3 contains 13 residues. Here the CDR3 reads CASSLAGEYEQYF. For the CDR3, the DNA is TGTGCCAGCAGCCTAGCGGGAGAGTACGAGCAGTACTTC.

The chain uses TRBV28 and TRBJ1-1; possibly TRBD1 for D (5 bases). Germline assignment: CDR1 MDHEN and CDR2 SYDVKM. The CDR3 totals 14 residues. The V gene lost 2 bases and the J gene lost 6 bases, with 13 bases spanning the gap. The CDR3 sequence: CASSLGGSVAEAFF. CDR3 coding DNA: TGTGCCAGCAGTTTAGGGGGGTCTGTTGCTGAAGCTTTCTTT.

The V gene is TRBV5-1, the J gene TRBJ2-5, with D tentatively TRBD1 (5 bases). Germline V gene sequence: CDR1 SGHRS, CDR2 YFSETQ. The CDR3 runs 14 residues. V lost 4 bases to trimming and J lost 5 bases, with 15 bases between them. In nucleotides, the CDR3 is TGCGCCAGCAGCCCTCTACCAGGGATGGAGACCCAGTACTTC. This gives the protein CASSPLPGMETQYF.

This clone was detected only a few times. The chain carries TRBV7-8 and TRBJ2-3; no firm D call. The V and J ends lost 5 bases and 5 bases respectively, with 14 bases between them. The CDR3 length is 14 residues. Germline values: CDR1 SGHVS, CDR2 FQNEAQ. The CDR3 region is CASSPPSRQDTQYF. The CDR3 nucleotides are TGTGCCAGCAGCCCCCCGAGCAGACAAGATACGCAGTATTTT. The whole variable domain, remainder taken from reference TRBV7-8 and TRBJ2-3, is GAGVSQSPRYKVAKRGQDVALRCDPISGHVSLFWYQQALGQGPEFLTYFQNEAQLDKSGLPSDRFFAERPEGSVSTLKIQRTQQEDSAVYLCASSPPSRQDTQYFGPGTRLTVL.

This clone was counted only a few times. The CDR3 coding sequence is TGTGCCAGCAGCTTAGGGGGATTTTGGGACAGCTACGAGCAGTACTTC. Its translation is CASSLGGFWDSYEQYF. This sequence joins TRBV7-2 and TRBJ2-7; 7 bases fit TRBD1. The germline V gene encodes CDR1 SGHTA and CDR2 FQGNSA. The CDR3 totals 16 residues. The V segment lost 1 base and the J segment 3 bases; nucleotides outside the gene matches: 9.

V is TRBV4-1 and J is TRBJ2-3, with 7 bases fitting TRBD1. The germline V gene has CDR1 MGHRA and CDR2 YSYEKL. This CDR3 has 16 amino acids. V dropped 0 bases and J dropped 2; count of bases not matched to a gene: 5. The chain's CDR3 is CASSQDTGASTDTQYF. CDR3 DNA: TGCGCCAGCAGCCAAGACACAGGGGCTTCCACAGATACGCAGTATTTT.

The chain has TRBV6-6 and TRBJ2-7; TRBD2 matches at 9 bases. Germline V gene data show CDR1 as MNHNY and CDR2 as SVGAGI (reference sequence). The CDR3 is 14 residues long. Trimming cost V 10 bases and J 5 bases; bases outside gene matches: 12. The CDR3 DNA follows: TGTGCCACCGGCCGGCGGGGGGGCCCCCACGAGCAGTACTTC. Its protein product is CATGRRGGPHEQYF.

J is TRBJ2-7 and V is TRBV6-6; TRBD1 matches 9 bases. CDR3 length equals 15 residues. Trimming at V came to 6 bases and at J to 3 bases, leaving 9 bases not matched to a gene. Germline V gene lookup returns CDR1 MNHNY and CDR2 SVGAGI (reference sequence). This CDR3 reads CASSLRGTGNYEQYF. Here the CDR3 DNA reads TGTGCCAGCAGCCTTAGGGGGACAGGGAACTACGAGCAGTACTTC.

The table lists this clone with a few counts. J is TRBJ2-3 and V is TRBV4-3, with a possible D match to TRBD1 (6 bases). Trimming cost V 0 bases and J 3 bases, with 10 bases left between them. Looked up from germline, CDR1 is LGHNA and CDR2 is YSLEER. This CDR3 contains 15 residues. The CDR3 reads CASSQEGQGTDTQYF. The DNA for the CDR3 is TGCGCCAGCAGCCAAGAAGGCCAGGGGACAGATACGCAGTATTTT.

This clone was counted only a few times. CDR3 sequence reads: CASSPGLAIDEQFF. The CDR3 region has the DNA TGCGCCAGCAGCCCGGGACTAGCGATTGATGAGCAGTTCTTC. The J gene is TRBJ2-1, the V gene TRBV5-1; 10 positions agree with TRBD2. Germline V lookup: CDR1 SGHRS, CDR2 YFSETQ. This CDR3 region has 14 residues. The V and J ends lost 4 bases and 8 bases, in that order; junction bases with no gene match: 6.

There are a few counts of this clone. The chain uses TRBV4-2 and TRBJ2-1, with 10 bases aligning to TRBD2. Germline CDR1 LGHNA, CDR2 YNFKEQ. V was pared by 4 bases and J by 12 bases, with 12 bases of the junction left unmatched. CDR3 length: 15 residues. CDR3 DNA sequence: TGTGCCAGCAGCCGGAATAGCGGGGGGTCGGCGGGGCAGTTCTTC. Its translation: CASSRNSGGSAGQFF.

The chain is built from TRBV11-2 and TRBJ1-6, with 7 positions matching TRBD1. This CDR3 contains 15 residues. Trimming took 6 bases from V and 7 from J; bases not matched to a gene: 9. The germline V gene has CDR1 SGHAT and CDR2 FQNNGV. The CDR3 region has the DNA TGTGCCAGCAGAGCCACGACAGGGCGGAATTCACCCCTCCACTTT. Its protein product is CASRATTGRNSPLHF.

The CDR3, as DNA: TGCGCCAGCAGCCGGTGGGACAGTTGGAGCTCCTACAATGAGCAGTTCTTC. It yields the protein CASSRWDSWSSYNEQFF. The J gene is TRBJ2-1, the V gene TRBV5-1; 7 nucleotides line up with TRBD1. From germline, CDR1 is SGHRS and CDR2 YFSETQ. This CDR3 has 17 residues. V lost 4 bases and J lost 0; bases outside the gene matches: 10.

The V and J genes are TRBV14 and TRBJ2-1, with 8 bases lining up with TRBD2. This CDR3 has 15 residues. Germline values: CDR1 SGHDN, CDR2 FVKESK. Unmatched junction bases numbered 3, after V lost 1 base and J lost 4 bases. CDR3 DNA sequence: TGTGCCAGCAGCCAAGGGACTAGCTGGTACAATGAGCAGTTCTTC. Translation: CASSQGTSWYNEQFF.

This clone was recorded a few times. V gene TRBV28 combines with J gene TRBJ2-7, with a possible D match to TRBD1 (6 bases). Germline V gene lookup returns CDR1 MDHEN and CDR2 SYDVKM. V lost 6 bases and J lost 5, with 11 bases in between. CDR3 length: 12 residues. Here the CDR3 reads CASRQTGHEQYF. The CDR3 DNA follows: TGTGCCAGCAGACAAACAGGGCACGAGCAGTACTTC.